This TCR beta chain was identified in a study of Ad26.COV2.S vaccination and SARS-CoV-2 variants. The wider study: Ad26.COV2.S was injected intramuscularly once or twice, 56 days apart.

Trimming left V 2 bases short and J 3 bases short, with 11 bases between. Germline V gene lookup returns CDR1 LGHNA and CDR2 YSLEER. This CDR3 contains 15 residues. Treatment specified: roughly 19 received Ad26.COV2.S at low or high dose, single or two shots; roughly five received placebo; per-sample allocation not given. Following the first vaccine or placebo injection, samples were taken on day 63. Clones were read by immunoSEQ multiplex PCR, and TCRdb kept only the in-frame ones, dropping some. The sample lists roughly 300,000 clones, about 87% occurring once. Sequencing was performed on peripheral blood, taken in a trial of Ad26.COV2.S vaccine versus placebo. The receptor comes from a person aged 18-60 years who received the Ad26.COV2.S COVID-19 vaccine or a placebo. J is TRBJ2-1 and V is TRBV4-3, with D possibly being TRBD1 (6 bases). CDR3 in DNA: TGCGCCAGCAGCCAAACAGGACAGCTCTACAATGAGCAGTTCTTC. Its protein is CASSQTGQLYNEQFF.